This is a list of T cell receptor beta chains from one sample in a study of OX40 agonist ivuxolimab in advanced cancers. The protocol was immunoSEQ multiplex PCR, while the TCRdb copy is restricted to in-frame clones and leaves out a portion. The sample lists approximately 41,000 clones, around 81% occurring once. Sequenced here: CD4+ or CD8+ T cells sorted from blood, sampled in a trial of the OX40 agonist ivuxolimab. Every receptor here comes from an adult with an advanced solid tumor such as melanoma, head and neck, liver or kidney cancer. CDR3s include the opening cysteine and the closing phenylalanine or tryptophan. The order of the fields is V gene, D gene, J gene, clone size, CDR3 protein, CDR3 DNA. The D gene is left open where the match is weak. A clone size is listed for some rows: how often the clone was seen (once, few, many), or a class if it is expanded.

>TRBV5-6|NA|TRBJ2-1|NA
CASSLGTVPRGEQFF
TGTGCCAGCAGCTTGGGGACAGTCCCAAGGGGAGAGCAGTTCTTC
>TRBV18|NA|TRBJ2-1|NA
CASLPRRGEGNEQFF
TGTGCCAGCCTCCCTCGTAGGGGCGAGGGGAATGAGCAGTTCTTC
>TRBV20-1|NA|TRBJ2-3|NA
CSARAVDTQYF
TGCAGTGCTAGAGCGGTAGATACGCAGTATTTT
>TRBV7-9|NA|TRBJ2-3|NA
CASSLTPPSTDTQYF
TGTGCCAGCAGCTTGACCCCCCCGTCCACAGATACGCAGTATTTT
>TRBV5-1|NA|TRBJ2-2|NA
CASSLAPMTQGRTGELFF
TGCGCCAGCAGCTTGGCCCCAATGACGCAGGGGAGGACCGGGGAGCTGTTTTTT
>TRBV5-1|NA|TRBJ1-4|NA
CASSLAGGFEKLFF
TGCGCCAGCAGCTTGGCCGGGGGGTTTGAAAAACTGTTTTTT
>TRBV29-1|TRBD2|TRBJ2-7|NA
CSVGPGLAAYEQYF
TGCAGCGTTGGCCCGGGACTAGCGGCCTACGAGCAGTACTTC
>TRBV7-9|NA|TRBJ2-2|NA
CASSLVVSTGELFF
TGTGCCAGCAGCTTAGTAGTAAGCACCGGGGAGCTGTTTTTT
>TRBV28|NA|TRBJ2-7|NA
CASSVPGTPQATYEQYF
TGTGCCAGCAGTGTCCCCGGGACCCCACAAGCAACCTACGAGCAGTACTTC
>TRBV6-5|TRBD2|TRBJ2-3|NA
CASSYSGLGTDTQYF
TGTGCCAGCAGTTACTCGGGACTAGGCACAGATACGCAGTATTTT
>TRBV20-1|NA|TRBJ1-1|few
CTPTRNTEAFF
TGCACCCCCACGAGGAACACTGAAGCTTTCTTT
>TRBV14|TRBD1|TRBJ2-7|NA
CASSRLDRHSYEQYF
TGTGCCAGCAGCCGGCTGGACAGGCACTCCTACGAGCAGTACTTC
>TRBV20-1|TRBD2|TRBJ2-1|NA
CSVGEGLRFF
TGCAGTGTAGGGGAGGGACTACGGTTCTTC
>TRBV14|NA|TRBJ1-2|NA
CASSQLDGYYGYTF
TGTGCCAGCAGCCAATTGGACGGATACTATGGCTACACCTTC
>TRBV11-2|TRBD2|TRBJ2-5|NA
CASSRSGRETQYF
TGTGCCAGCAGCCGTAGCGGGAGGGAGACCCAGTACTTC
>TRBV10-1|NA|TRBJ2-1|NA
CASSEHGGTSYNEQFF
TGCGCCAGCAGTGAGCACGGAGGAACCTCCTACAATGAGCAGTTCTTC
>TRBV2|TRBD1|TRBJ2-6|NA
CASSARTGATGANVLTF
TGTGCCAGCAGCGCTAGGACAGGGGCTACTGGGGCCAACGTCCTGACTTTC